This TCR beta chain appears in the sequencing data of a study of blood T cells in healthy people across ages. V was clipped by 1 base and J by 5 bases; unmatched bases: 6. CDR3 length: 16 amino acids. Germline assignment: CDR1 SGHTA and CDR2 FQGNSA. Then a second PCR, running about 6 to 12 cycles, was carried out with a sample-barcoded 5' primer and a J-beta primer mix. Each cDNA molecule was tagged by a template-switch adaptor that had 12 random nucleotides. One entry per CDR3 protein, called by TCRdb with MiXCR from the 5' RACE reads. The sample has hundreds of thousands of distinct CDR3 sequences, 40% to 50% seen once.

V and J are TRBV7-2 and TRBJ2-5; 11 bases are a match to TRBD2. This receptor was identified in a man aged 60 to 69 in good health. The specimen was blood. The CDR3 spells CASSLDLAGGGETQYF. The CDR3 DNA is TGTGCCAGCAGCTTAGACCTAGCGGGGGGCGGGGAGACCCAGTACTTC.